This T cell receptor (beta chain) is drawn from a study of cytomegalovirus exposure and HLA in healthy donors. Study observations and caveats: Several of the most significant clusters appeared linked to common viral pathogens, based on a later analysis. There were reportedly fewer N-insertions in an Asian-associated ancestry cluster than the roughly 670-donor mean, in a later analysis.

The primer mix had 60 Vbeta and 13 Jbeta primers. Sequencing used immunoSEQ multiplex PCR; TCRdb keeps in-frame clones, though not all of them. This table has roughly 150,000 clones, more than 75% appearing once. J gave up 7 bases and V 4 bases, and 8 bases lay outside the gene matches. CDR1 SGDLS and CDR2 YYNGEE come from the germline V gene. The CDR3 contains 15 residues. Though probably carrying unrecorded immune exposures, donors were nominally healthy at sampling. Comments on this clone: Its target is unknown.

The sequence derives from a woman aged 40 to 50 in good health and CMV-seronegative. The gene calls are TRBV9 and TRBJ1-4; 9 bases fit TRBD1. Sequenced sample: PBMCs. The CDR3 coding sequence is TGTGCCAGCAGCCTAAACAGGGGGCCGAGTGAAAAACTGTTTTTT. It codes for CASSLNRGPSEKLFF.